The 9 T cell receptor beta chains presented below share a single source sample, sequenced in a study of vaccination and CD4 T cells after COVID-19. The Oncomine TCR Beta short-read assay sequenced DNA from cultured CD4+ T cells. TCRdb used MiXCR to reprocess the PCR reads, holding one entry per CDR3 protein. The sample contains 14,000 to 15,000 distinct CDR3 sequences, 50% to 55% of which appear only once. These receptors' targets are unknown. Described treatment: roughly ten-day PBMC culture with coronavirus spike peptide pools or control peptides (ViraFEST assay). Material for sequencing was CD4+ T cells from blood, cultured in vitro. All receptors come from a human donor who had recovered from COVID-19.

The table lists this clonotype with a count of one. This sequence joins TRBV9 and TRBJ2-1; TRBD2 agrees at 11 bases. The CDR3 covers 16 residues. V dropped 2 bases and J dropped 5; count of bases not matched to a gene: 6. Germline CDR1 reads SGDLS; CDR2 reads YYNGEE. CDR3 residues: CASSVSLAGADNEQFF. In nucleotides, the CDR3 is TGTGCCAGCAGCGTTTCACTAGCGGGAGCTGACAATGAGCAGTTCTTC.

The V and J genes are TRBV7-6 and TRBJ1-1; D is undetermined. Germline CDR1 and CDR2: SGHVS and FNYEAQ. V shed 5 bases and J shed 5 bases, with 12 bases lying between them. The CDR3 is made up of 13 amino acids. In nucleotides, the CDR3 is TGTGCCAGCAGCGGAGGAGAAGGAACTGAAGCTTTCTTT. This codes for CASSGGEGTEAFF.

This chain links TRBV28 with TRBJ1-5; 7 nucleotides match TRBD1. V gave up 6 bases and J gave up 0 bases; unmatched junction bases: 11. The CDR3 has 17 amino acids. CDR1 and CDR2 (germline): MDHEN, SYDVKM. The CDR3 region has the DNA TGTGCCAGCAGACACAGACAGGGTCGGTATAGCAATCAGCCCCAGCATTTT. Translation gives CASRHRQGRYSNQPQHF. The variable domain in full, completed from reference TRBV28 and TRBJ1-5, reads DVKVTQSSRYLVKRTGEKVFLECVQDMDHENMFWYRQDPGLGLRLIYFSYDVKMKEKGDIPEGYSVSREKKERFSLILESASTNQTSMYLCASRHRQGRYSNQPQHFGDGTRLSIL.

This clonotype was seen more than once but under ten times. The genes are TRBV20-1 and TRBJ2-1; D is possibly TRBD2 (5 bases). V was trimmed by 5 bases and J by 4 bases, leaving 15 bases between them. The CDR3 extends over 14 amino acids. Germline values: CDR1 DFQATT, CDR2 SNEGSKA (reference sequence). As DNA, the CDR3 is TGCAGTGCTTTCCGACTACTTACATACAATGAGCAGTTCTTC. This encodes CSAFRLLTYNEQFF.

The chain combines TRBV24-1 with TRBJ2-5; maybe TRBD2 (6 bases). The CDR3 runs to 14 residues. V lost 9 bases, J lost 0 bases, and 13 bases lay in between. Germline V gene data show CDR1 as KGHDR and CDR2 as SFDVKD. CDR3 sequence: CATRDFPYQETQYF. The DNA of the CDR3 is TGTGCCACCCGGGACTTTCCGTACCAAGAGACCCAGTACTTC.

The V and J genes are TRBV20-1 and TRBJ1-2; TRBD1 agrees at 10 bases. The CDR3 runs 18 residues. Germline V gene data show CDR1 as DFQATT and CDR2 as SNEGSKA (reference sequence). Trimming at V came to 3 bases and at J to 4 bases, leaving 17 bases not matched to a gene. CDR3 residues: CSARSRTGGNFVSYGYTF. The CDR3, as DNA: TGCAGTGCTAGGAGTCGGACAGGGGGTAACTTTGTGAGCTATGGCTACACCTTC.

This chain links TRBV2 with TRBJ1-5; TRBD1 aligns across 9 bases. The V gene end was trimmed by 6 bases and the J gene end by 2 bases; junction bases not matched to a gene: 11. The CDR3 consists of 17 residues. From germline, CDR1 is SNHLY and CDR2 FYNNEI. CDR3: CASRVTTGGGGNQPQHF. The DNA of the CDR3 is TGTGCCAGCAGGGTTACTACAGGGGGCGGTGGCAATCAGCCCCAGCATTTT.

This clonotype was recorded a few times. The V and J genes are TRBV19 and TRBJ1-6; 8 bases fit TRBD1. V shed 5 bases, J shed 8 bases, and the junction held 2 bases outside the gene matches. CDR3 length equals 13 residues. From germline, CDR1 is LNHDA and CDR2 SQIVND (reference sequence). The CDR3 nucleotides are TGTGCCAGTAGTGGACAGGGTGATTCACCCCTCCACTTT. This gives the protein CASSGQGDSPLHF.

The rearrangement joins TRBV6-1 to TRBJ2-5; 9 positions match TRBD1. The trim removed 9 bases at V and 3 bases at J, leaving 5 bases unmatched. This CDR3 is 13 amino acids long. Germline lookup yields CDR1 MNHNS and CDR2 SASEGT. The CDR3 region has the DNA TGTGCCAGTCGGAGGACAGGGGAAGAGACCCAGTACTTC. Translation: CASRRTGEETQYF.